The source of this TCR beta chain is a study of T cells in Graves' hyperthyroidism and ophthalmopathy. TCR beta CDR3 regions were amplified from RNA transcripts. Primed by the HTBI set, a first-round RT-PCR was run on the TCR CDR3. One entry per CDR3 protein results from TCRdb running MiXCR on the multiplex PCR reads. In the table there are 600,000 to 700,000 distinct CDR3 sequences, approximately 42% of which are singletons. Germline V gene sequence: CDR1 SGHVS, CDR2 FQNEAQ. Deletions cut 5 bases from V and 7 bases from J, with 15 bases between. This CDR3 contains 15 residues. This clonotype originated in an adult man with Graves' disease, either hyperthyroidism or ophthalmopathy (not recorded which). J is TRBJ1-6 and V is TRBV7-8; maybe TRBD1 (6 bases). Sequenced sample: peripheral blood or thyroid tissue (not recorded which). Here the CDR3 DNA reads TGTGCCAGCAGCACCGGGACAACGAAAAATTCACCCCTCCACTTT. It yields the protein CASSTGTTKNSPLHF.